This TCR beta chain was recorded in a study of breast tumors, draining lymph nodes, adjacent tissues. About this clonotype: Its antigen remains unknown.

General observations from the study: Luminal-like breast cancer showed significantly greater tumor-nontumor repertoire similarity than basal-like breast cancer did. Tumor repertoires ranked between lymph nodes and nontumor tissue in diversity, with V and J gene preferences. Most tumor T cells seemingly derive from lymph node, then expand in tumor. Data only fit, rather than demonstrated, lymph node origin of most tumor T cells.

The germline CDR1 and CDR2 sequences are ENHRY and SYGVKD. V lost 10 bases, J lost 2 bases, and 14 bases lay in between. The CDR3 contains 14 residues. TCRdb reanalysed the multiplex PCR reads using MiXCR and keeps one entry per CDR3 protein. The table includes about 15,000 distinct CDR3 sequences, around 50% detected once. V gene TRBV10-3 combines with J gene TRBJ1-4; a weak D match, TRBD1 (6 bases). Input material: tumor-adjacent breast tissue. The receptor was isolated from a female donor with breast cancer. Some clones in this sample may be carry-over from other donors' samples. In DNA, the CDR3 is TGTGCCACATCCACCAGGGGCACTAATGAAAAACTGTTTTTT. It encodes CATSTRGTNEKLFF.